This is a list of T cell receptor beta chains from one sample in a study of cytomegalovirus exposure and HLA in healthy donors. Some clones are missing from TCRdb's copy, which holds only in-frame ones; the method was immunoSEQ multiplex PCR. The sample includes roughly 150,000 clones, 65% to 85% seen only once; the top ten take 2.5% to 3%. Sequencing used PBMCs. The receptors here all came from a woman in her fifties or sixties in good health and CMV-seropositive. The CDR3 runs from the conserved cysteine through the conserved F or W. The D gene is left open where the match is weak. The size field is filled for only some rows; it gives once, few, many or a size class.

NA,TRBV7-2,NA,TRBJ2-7,CASSFTEGDEQYF,TGTGCCAGCAGCTTTACTGAGGGTGACGAGCAGTACTTC
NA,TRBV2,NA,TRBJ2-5,CASSEIRTPETQYF,TGTGCCAGCAGTGAAATAAGGACTCCCGAGACCCAGTACTTC
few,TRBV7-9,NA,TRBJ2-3,CASSWGRSTDTQYF,TGTGCCAGCAGCTGGGGGAGGAGCACAGATACGCAGTATTTT
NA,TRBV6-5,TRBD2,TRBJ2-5,CASSYLAGGETQYF,TGTGCCAGCAGTTACTTAGCGGGGGGCGAGACCCAGTACTTC
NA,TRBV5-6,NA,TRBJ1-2,CASRAGYGYTF,TGTGCCAGCAGGGCAGGTTATGGCTACACCTTC
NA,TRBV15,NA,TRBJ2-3,CATSRGGVIRTDTQYF,TGTGCCACCAGCAGAGGAGGAGTGATACGCACAGATACGCAGTATTTT
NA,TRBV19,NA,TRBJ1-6,CASSIDGLPRNSPLHF,TGTGCCAGTAGTATAGATGGGTTGCCTAGGAATTCACCCCTCCACTTT
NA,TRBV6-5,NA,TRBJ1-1,CASSYTANTEAFF,TGTGCCAGCAGTTACACAGCGAACACTGAAGCTTTCTTT
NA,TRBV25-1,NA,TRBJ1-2,CASSESTGIGYTF,TGTGCCAGCAGTGAATCAACAGGAATCGGCTACACCTTC
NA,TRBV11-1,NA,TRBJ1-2,CASSSRGNYGYTF,TGTGCCAGCAGCTCCAGGGGTAACTATGGCTACACCTTC
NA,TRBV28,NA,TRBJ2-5,CASSFQTVETQYF,TGTGCCAGCAGTTTCCAGACTGTAGAGACCCAGTACTTC
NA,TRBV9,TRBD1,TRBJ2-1,CASSRTGGNNEQFF,TGTGCCAGCTCCAGGACAGGGGGTAACAATGAGCAGTTCTTC
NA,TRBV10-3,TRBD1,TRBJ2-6,CAISRTGTYGANVLTF,TGTGCCATCAGCCGGACAGGAACTTACGGGGCCAACGTCCTGACTTTC
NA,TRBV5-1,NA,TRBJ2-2,CASSTRWDSNTGELFF,TGCGCCAGCAGCACCAGATGGGACTCGAACACCGGGGAGCTGTTTTTT
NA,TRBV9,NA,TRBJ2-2,CASSVTGFTGELFF,TGTGCCAGCAGCGTAACAGGTTTTACCGGGGAGCTGTTTTTT
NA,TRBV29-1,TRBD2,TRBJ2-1,CSVGGLAGGREQFF,TGCAGCGTTGGCGGACTAGCGGGGGGGCGTGAGCAGTTCTTC
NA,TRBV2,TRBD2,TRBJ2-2,CASVGLAPGELFF,TGTGCCAGCGTCGGACTAGCGCCCGGGGAGCTGTTTTTT
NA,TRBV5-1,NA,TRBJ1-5,CASSLPATEYQPQHF,TGCGCCAGCAGCTTGCCGGCAACAGAGTATCAGCCCCAGCATTTT
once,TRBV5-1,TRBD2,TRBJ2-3,CASIAGGPTDTQYF,TGCGCCAGCATAGCGGGGGGCCCCACAGATACGCAGTATTTT
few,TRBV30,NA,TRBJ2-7,CAWTLPPGYEQYF,TGTGCCTGGACCCTACCCCCGGGGTACGAGCAGTACTTC
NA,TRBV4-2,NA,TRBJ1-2,CASSQDWQQRGGYTF,TGTGCCAGCAGCCAAGATTGGCAGCAAAGGGGTGGCTACACCTTC
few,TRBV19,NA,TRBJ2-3,CASSAYGADTQYF,TGTGCCAGTAGTGCCTACGGGGCAGATACGCAGTATTTT
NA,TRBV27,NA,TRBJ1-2,CASSSTGLGGYGYTF,TGTGCCAGCAGTTCCACAGGGTTGGGTGGCTATGGCTACACCTTC
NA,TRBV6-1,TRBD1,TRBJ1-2,CASSEALTGLRGYTF,TGTGCCAGCAGTGAAGCTCTGACAGGGTTGAGAGGCTACACCTTC
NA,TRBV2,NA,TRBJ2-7,CASSEAESGVRSYEQYF,TGTGCCAGCAGTGAAGCTGAGTCAGGTGTCCGTTCCTACGAGCAGTACTTC
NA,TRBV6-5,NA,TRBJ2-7,CASKNPSGEQYF,TGTGCCAGCAAAAACCCCTCGGGCGAGCAGTACTTC
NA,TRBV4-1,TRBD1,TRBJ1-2,CASSFDRGNYGYTF,TGCGCCAGCAGCTTTGACAGGGGAAACTATGGCTACACCTTC
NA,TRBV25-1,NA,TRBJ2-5,CASSGQLRTVETQYF,TGTGCCAGCAGTGGTCAACTGAGAACAGTGGAGACCCAGTACTTC
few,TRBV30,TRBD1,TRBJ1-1,CAWSEQGYTEAFF,TGTGCCTGGAGTGAACAGGGGTACACTGAAGCTTTCTTT
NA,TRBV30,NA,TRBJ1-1,CAWSRGIGPYTEAFF,TGTGCCTGGAGCCGAGGGATCGGACCTTACACTGAAGCTTTCTTT
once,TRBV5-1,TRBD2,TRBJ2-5,CASIPASGGLAETQYF,TGCGCCAGCATTCCGGCTAGCGGGGGGTTGGCAGAGACCCAGTACTTC
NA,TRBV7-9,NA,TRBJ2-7,CASSIWTASHHGEYEQYF,TGTGCCAGCAGCATCTGGACAGCTTCACACCATGGGGAATACGAGCAGTACTTC
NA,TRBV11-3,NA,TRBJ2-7,CASSVNRATEQYF,TGTGCCAGCAGCGTAAACAGGGCTACCGAGCAGTACTTC
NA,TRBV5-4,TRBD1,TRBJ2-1,CASSPGTGEMHEQFF,TGTGCCAGCAGCCCCGGGACAGGGGAGATGCATGAGCAGTTCTTC
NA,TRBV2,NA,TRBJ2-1,CASSQFSEGNNEQFF,TGTGCCAGCAGTCAGTTTTCCGAGGGAAACAATGAGCAGTTCTTC
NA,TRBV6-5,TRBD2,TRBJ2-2,CASSYNTGGQTGELFF,TGTGCCAGCAGTTACAACACGGGGGGGCAAACCGGGGAGCTGTTTTTT
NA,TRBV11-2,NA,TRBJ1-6,CASTRGGQINSPLHF,TGTGCCAGCACCCGAGGCGGACAGATTAATTCACCCCTCCACTTT
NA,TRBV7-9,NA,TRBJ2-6,CASSRREAGANVLTF,TGTGCCAGCAGCCGCAGGGAAGCTGGGGCCAACGTCCTGACTTTC
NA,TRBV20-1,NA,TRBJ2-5,CSALEETQYF,TGCAGTGCTCTAGAGGAGACCCAGTACTTC
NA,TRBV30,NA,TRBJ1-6,CAWRASDSPLHF,TGTGCCTGGAGAGCTTCGGATTCACCCCTCCACTTT
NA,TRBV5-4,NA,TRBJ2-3,CASSLGVASQDTQYF,TGTGCCAGCAGCTTGGGAGTAGCCTCCCAAGATACGCAGTATTTT
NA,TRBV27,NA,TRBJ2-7,CASSLLVGGPYEQYF,TGTGCCAGCAGTTTATTAGTGGGGGGGCCTTACGAGCAGTACTTC
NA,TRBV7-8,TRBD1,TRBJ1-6,CASSLIAGTVGAPLHF,TGTGCCAGCAGCTTAATCGCCGGGACAGTGGGAGCACCCCTCCACTTT
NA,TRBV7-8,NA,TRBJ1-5,CASSSGSNQPQHF,TGTGCCAGCAGCTCAGGGTCCAATCAGCCCCAGCATTTT
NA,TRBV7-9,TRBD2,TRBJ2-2,CASSSPLAVNTGELFF,TGTGCCAGCAGCTCCCCCCTAGCGGTGAACACCGGGGAGCTGTTTTTT
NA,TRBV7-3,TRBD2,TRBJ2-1,CASSLGAGGTLRSYNEQFF,TGTGCCAGCAGCCTAGGGGCGGGGGGCACTCTAAGATCCTACAATGAGCAGTTCTTC
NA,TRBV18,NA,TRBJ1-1,CASSPTMNTEAFF,TGTGCCAGCTCACCAACAATGAACACTGAAGCTTTCTTT
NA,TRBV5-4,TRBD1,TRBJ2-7,CASSQGQAGHEQYF,TGTGCCAGCAGCCAGGGACAGGCGGGCCACGAGCAGTACTTC
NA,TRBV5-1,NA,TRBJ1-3,CASSPEGAGNTIYF,TGCGCCAGCAGCCCAGAGGGGGCTGGAAACACCATATATTTT
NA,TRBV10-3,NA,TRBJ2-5,CAISERVQETQYF,TGTGCCATCAGTGAGCGGGTCCAAGAGACCCAGTACTTC
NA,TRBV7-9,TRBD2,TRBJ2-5,CASSFGLAGGRETQYF,TGTGCCAGCAGCTTCGGACTAGCGGGGGGGCGGGAGACCCAGTACTTC
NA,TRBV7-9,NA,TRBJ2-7,CASSLGGAEQYF,TGTGCCAGCAGCTTAGGGGGAGCCGAGCAGTACTTC
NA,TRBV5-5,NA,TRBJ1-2,CASSLPPTYGYTF,TGTGCCAGCAGCTTGCCACCGACTTATGGCTACACCTTC
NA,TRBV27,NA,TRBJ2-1,CASSWTTAYNEQFF,TGTGCCAGCAGTTGGACGACAGCTTACAATGAGCAGTTCTTC
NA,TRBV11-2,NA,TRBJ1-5,CASSRQGNQPQHF,TGTGCCAGCAGCCGTCAGGGCAATCAGCCCCAGCATTTT